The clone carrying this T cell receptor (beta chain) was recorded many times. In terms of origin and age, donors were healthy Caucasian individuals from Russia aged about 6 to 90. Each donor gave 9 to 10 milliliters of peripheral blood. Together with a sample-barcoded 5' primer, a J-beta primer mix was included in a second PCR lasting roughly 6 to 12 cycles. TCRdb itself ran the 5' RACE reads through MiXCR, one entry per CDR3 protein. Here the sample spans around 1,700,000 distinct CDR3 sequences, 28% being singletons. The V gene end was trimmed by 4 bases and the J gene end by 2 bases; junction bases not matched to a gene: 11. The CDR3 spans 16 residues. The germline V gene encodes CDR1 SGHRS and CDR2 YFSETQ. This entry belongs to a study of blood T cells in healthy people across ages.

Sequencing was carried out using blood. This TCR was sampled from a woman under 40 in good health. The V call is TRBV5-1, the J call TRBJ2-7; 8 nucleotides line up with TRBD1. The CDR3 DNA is TGCGCCAGCAGCGGAAATGGGGACAGGCGTACCTACGAGCAGTACTTC. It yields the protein CASSGNGDRRTYEQYF.